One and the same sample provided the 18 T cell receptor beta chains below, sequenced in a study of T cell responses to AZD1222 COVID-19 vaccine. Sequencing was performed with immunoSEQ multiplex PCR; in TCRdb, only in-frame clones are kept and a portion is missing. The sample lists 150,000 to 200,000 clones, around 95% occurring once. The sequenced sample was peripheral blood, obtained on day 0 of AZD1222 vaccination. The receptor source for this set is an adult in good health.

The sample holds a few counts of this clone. The CDR3 sequence: CASSAYPLGSSGGELFF. The CDR3, as DNA: TGTGCCAGCAGCGCATACCCTCTAGGCTCGTCCGGCGGGGAGCTGTTTTTT. The V call is TRBV9, the J call TRBJ2-2, with D uncertain. The CDR3 contains 17 residues. Germline-derived CDR1 and CDR2 are SGDLS and YYNGEE. The ends were cut back, 3 bases at V and 7 bases at J, with 22 bases in the middle.

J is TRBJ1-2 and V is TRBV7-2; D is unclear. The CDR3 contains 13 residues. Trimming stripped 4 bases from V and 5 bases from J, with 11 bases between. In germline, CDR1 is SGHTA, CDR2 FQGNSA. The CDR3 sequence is CASSSTAGYGYTF. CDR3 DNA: TGTGCCAGCAGCTCGACCGCGGGATATGGCTACACCTTC.

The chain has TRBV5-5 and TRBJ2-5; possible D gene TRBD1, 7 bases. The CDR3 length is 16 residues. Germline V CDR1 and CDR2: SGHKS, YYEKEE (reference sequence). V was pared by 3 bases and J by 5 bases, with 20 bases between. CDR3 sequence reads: CASSSQGEARGETQYF. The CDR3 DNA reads TGTGCCAGCAGCTCCCAGGGGGAGGCCCGAGGGGAGACCCAGTACTTC.

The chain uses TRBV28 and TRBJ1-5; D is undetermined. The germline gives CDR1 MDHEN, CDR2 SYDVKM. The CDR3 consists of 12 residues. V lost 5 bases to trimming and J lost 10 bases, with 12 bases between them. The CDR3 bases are TGTGCCAGCAGTCGGCCGACGTCTCCCCAGCATTTT. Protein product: CASSRPTSPQHF.

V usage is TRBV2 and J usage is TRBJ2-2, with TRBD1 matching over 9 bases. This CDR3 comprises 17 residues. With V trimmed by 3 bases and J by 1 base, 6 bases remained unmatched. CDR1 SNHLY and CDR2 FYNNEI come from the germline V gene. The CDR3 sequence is CASSEIGTGKNTGELFF. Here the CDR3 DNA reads TGTGCCAGCAGTGAGATAGGGACAGGGAAGAACACCGGGGAGCTGTTTTTT.

CDR3 sequence reads: CASSPRATGNTIYF. As DNA, the CDR3 is TGTGCCAGCAGCCCCAGGGCTACCGGAAACACCATATATTTT. This chain connects TRBV9 to TRBJ1-3; D may be TRBD1 (5 bases). Per germline, CDR1 SGDLS and CDR2 YYNGEE. This CDR3 region has 14 residues. V was trimmed by 4 bases and J by 4 bases, leaving 12 bases between them. The full variable domain, rest sourced from reference TRBV9 and TRBJ1-3, is DSGVTQTPKHLITATGQRVTLRCSPRSGDLSVYWYQQSLDQGLQFLIQYYNGEERAKGNILERFSAQQFPDLHSELNLSSLELGDSALYFCASSPRATGNTIYFGEGSWLTVV.

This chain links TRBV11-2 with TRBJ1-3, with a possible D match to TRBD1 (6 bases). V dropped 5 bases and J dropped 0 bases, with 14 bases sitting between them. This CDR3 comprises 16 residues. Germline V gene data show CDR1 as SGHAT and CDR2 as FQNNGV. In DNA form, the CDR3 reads TGTGCCAGCAGCCCGACCAGGGGCGTCTCTGGAAACACCATATATTTT. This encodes CASSPTRGVSGNTIYF.

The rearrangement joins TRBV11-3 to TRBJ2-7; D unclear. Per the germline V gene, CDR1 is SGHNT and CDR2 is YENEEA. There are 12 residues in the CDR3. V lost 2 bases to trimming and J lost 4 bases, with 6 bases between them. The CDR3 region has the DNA TGTGCCAGCAGCTTAAACCATTACGAGCAGTACTTC. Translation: CASSLNHYEQYF.

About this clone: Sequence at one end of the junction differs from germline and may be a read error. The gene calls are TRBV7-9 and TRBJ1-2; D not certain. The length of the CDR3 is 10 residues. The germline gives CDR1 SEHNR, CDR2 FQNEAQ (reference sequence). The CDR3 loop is CASSGSGVNF. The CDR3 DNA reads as TGTGCCAGCAGCGGATCCGGGGTAAACTTT.

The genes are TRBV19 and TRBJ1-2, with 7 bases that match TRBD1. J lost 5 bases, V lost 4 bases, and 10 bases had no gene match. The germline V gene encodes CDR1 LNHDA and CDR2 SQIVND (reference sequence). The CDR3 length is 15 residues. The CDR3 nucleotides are TGTGCCAGTAGTACGACAGGGAAGGGTCTATATGGCTACACCTTC. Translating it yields CASSTTGKGLYGYTF.

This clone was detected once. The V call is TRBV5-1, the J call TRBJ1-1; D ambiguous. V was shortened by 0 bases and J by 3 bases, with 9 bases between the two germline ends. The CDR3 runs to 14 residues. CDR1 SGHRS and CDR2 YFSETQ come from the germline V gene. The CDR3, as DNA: TGCGCCAGCAGCTTGGAGAGTAGTTACACTGAAGCTTTCTTT. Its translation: CASSLESSYTEAFF.

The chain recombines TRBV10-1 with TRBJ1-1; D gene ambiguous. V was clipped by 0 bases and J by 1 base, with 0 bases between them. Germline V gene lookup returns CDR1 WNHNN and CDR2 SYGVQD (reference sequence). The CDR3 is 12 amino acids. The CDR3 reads CASSESNTEAFF. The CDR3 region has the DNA TGCGCCAGCAGTGAGTCGAACACTGAAGCTTTCTTT.

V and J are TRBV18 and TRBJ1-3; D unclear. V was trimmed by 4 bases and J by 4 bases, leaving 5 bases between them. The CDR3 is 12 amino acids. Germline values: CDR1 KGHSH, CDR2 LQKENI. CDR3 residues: CASSLSGNTIYF. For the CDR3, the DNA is TGTGCCAGCTCACTTTCGGGAAACACCATATATTTT. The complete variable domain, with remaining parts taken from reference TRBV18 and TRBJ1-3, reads NAGVMQNPRHLVRRRGQEARLRCSPMKGHSHVYWYRQLPEEGLKFMVYLQKENIIDESGMPKERFSAEFPKEGPSILRIQQVVRGDSAAYFCASSLSGNTIYFGEGSWLTVV.

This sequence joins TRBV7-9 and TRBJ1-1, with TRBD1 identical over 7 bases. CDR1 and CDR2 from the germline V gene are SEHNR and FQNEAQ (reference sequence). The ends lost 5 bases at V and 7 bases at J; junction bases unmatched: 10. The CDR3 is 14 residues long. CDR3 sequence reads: CASSARQGVDEAFF. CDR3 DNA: TGTGCCAGCAGCGCCAGACAGGGTGTGGATGAAGCTTTCTTT.

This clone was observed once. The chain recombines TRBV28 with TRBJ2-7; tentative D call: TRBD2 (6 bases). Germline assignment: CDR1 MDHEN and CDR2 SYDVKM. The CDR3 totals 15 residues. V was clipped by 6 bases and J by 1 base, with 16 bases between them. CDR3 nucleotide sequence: TGTGCCAGCAGGATACGGGAGAGTCGGTCCTACGAGCAGTACTTC. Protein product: CASRIRESRSYEQYF.

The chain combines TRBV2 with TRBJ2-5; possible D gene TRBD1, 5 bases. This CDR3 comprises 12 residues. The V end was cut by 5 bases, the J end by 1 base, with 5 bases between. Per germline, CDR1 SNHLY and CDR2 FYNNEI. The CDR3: CASSQGQETQYF. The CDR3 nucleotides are TGTGCCAGCAGTCAGGGCCAAGAGACCCAGTACTTC. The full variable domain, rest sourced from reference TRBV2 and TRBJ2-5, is EPEVTQTPSHQVTQMGQEVILRCVPISNHLYFYWYRQILGQKVEFLVSFYNNEISEKSEIFDDQFSVERPDGSNFTLKIRSTKLEDSAMYFCASSQGQETQYFGPGTRLLVL.

The chain's CDR3 is CASTPRQSSNYGYTF. The CDR3, as DNA: TGTGCCAGCACTCCGCGACAGTCTTCTAACTATGGCTACACCTTC. The chain joins TRBV6-5 to TRBJ1-2, with D perhaps TRBD1 (5 bases). CDR3 size: 15 residues. The V gene lost 7 bases and the J gene lost 0 bases, with 15 bases spanning the gap. CDR1 is MNHEY, CDR2 SVGAGI, per germline.

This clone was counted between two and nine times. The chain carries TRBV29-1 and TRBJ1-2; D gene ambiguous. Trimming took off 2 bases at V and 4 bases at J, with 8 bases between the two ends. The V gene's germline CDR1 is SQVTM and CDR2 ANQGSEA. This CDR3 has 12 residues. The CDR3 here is CSVEYGLYGYTF. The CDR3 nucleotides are TGCAGCGTTGAATACGGACTCTATGGCTACACCTTC.